What follows are 17 T cell receptor beta chains derived from one specimen sequenced in a study of T cell clones after liver transplantation. Clones were read by immunoSEQ multiplex PCR, and TCRdb kept only the in-frame ones, dropping some. The sample includes 12,000 to 15,000 clones, more than 70% of them seen just once. Sequenced material: CD8+ T cells from blood, taken around 48 months after liver transplant. These receptors originate from a human patient who received a liver transplant. Some T cells may have originated in the graft donor.

The chain uses TRBV21-1 and TRBJ2-7; the D call TRBD2 from the table was never checked on the DNA. TRBV21-1 is deemed a pseudogene. The CDR3 has 15 amino acids. The CDR3 DNA is TGTGCCAGCAGCAACGCAGCGGGAGGGAAAGGAGAGCAGTACTTC. It yields the protein CASSNAAGGKGEQYF.

The gene calls are TRBV2 and TRBJ1-5, with D unclear. Trimming stripped 2 bases from V and 5 bases from J, with 10 bases between. Germline-derived CDR1 and CDR2 are SNHLY and FYNNEI. The CDR3 sequence is 14 residues long. The CDR3 region has the DNA TGTGCCAGCAGTGAATTTCCCCCTGATCAGCCCCAGCATTTT. Its protein is CASSEFPPDQPQHF.

J is TRBJ1-5 and V is TRBV27, with 7 positions matching TRBD1. In germline, CDR1 is MNHEY, CDR2 SMNVEV (reference sequence). The trim removed 2 bases at V and 0 bases at J, leaving 7 bases unmatched. The CDR3 runs 17 residues. CDR3 coding DNA: TGTGCCAGCAGTTTACTCCCCCAGGGGGATAGCAATCAGCCCCAGCATTTT. It is translated as CASSLLPQGDSNQPQHF.

This clone has only one observation. The rearrangement joins TRBV28 to TRBJ1-1; maybe TRBD1 (6 bases). V was clipped by 6 bases and J by 2 bases, with 13 bases between them. The CDR3 is 14 residues long. Germline V lookup: CDR1 MDHEN, CDR2 SYDVKM. CDR3 sequence (DNA): TGTGCCAGCAGCGTAGACAGGTTTAACACTGAAGCTTTCTTT. This encodes CASSVDRFNTEAFF.

The chain is built from TRBV4-1 and TRBJ1-2, with TRBD1 as a possible D gene (5 bases). With 0 bases removed from V and 5 bases from J, the gap between germline ends came to 13 bases. CDR1 MGHRA and CDR2 YSYEKL come from the germline V gene. This CDR3 contains 15 residues. The CDR3 protein is CASSQDRDSWYGYTF. The CDR3 region has the DNA TGCGCCAGCAGCCAAGACCGGGACTCCTGGTATGGCTACACCTTC.

V gene TRBV28 combines with J gene TRBJ2-7; D perhaps matches TRBD2 (5 bases). The CDR3 length is 14 residues. Germline CDR1 MDHEN, CDR2 SYDVKM. The V and J ends lost 6 bases and 3 bases respectively, with 15 bases between them. The CDR3 protein is CASRPRELLYEQYF. CDR3 in DNA: TGTGCCAGCAGGCCCCGGGAACTCCTCTACGAGCAGTACTTC.

The V and J genes are TRBV6-6 and TRBJ1-1; D unclear. The CDR3 is 11 amino acids. Germline V CDR1 and CDR2: MNHNY, SVGAGI (reference sequence). V gave up 8 bases and J gave up 2 bases, with 6 bases separating them. In nucleotides, the CDR3 is TGTGCCAGCTTGGAAAACACTGAAGCTTTCTTT. As protein: CASLENTEAFF.

This clone has just one count. The chain uses TRBV9 and TRBJ2-5; no clear D gene. V was cut by 0 bases and J by 3 bases, with 12 bases left in between. The CDR3 runs to 15 residues. In germline, CDR1 is SGDLS, CDR2 YYNGEE. The CDR3, as DNA: TGTGCCAGCAGCGTAGGTATCTCCCCCAAAGAGACCCAGTACTTC. Its protein product is CASSVGISPKETQYF.

The chain uses TRBV30 and TRBJ2-7; no definite D call. Germline CDR1 is GTSNPN and CDR2 is SVGIG (reference sequence). Trimming removed 4 bases from V and 1 base from J, with 11 bases in between. The CDR3 covers 13 residues. The CDR3 sequence: CAWTLEASYEQYF. The CDR3, as DNA: TGTGCCTGGACCTTGGAAGCTTCCTACGAGCAGTACTTC.

The chain has TRBV19 and TRBJ2-7, with D possibly being TRBD1 or TRBD2 (5 bases each). With 8 bases removed from V and 3 bases from J, the gap between germline ends came to 5 bases. The germline gives CDR1 LNHDA, CDR2 SQIVND (reference sequence). The CDR3 is 10 residues long. In DNA, the CDR3 is TGTGCCAGTGGGGGCTACGAGCAGTACTTC. Its translation is CASGGYEQYF.

The J gene is TRBJ2-3, the V gene TRBV7-3; TRBD2 matches at 15 bases. The V gene's germline CDR1 is SGHTA and CDR2 FQGTGA. Trimming at V came to 2 bases and at J to 5 bases, leaving 8 bases not matched to a gene. The CDR3 is 18 amino acids. Here the CDR3 DNA reads TGTGCCAGCAGCTTATCTGTCGTGGGACTAGCGGGAGGAGATACGCAGTATTTT. Residues: CASSLSVVGLAGGDTQYF.

This chain joins TRBV28 and TRBJ2-7; either TRBD1 or TRBD2 may supply D (7 bases each). The CDR3 spans 15 residues. V was trimmed by 2 bases and J by 2 bases, leaving 13 bases between them. Looked up from germline, CDR1 is MDHEN and CDR2 is SYDVKM. The CDR3 sequence: CASSLGGGGAYEQYF. The CDR3 nucleotides read TGTGCCAGCAGTTTAGGGGGAGGGGGCGCCTACGAGCAGTACTTC.

This clone was observed a single time. The V gene is TRBV5-1, the J gene TRBJ2-7; D gene ambiguous. Trimming pared 2 bases from V and 0 bases from J, leaving 6 bases between. The germline V gene has CDR1 SGHRS and CDR2 YFSETQ. The CDR3 spans 13 residues. This chain's CDR3 is CASSLGSSYEQYF. The CDR3, as DNA: TGCGCCAGCAGCTTAGGCAGCTCCTACGAGCAGTACTTC.

V is TRBV6-9 and J is TRBJ1-1; D gene uncertain. The CDR3 contains 13 residues. Germline V gene lookup returns CDR1 MNHGY and CDR2 SVAAGI. V lost 6 bases and J 1 base, leaving 9 bases between the germline ends. This CDR3 is CASSPEGNTEAFF. The DNA of the CDR3 is TGTGCCAGCAGCCCCGAGGGGAACACTGAAGCTTTCTTT.

V gene TRBV2 combines with J gene TRBJ2-1, with D possibly being TRBD2 (5 bases). CDR1 is SNHLY and CDR2 is FYNNEI in the germline V gene. CDR3 length equals 13 residues. Trimming left V 3 bases short and J 5 bases short, with 8 bases between. This chain's CDR3 is CASSDSVHNEQFF. DNA of the CDR3: TGTGCCAGCAGTGATAGCGTCCACAATGAGCAGTTCTTC.

This chain links TRBV4-1 with TRBJ1-1; no definite D call. The germline gives CDR1 MGHRA, CDR2 YSYEKL. V was cut by 3 bases and J by 1 base, with 9 bases left in between. There are 14 residues in the CDR3. The CDR3 region has the DNA TGCGCCAGCAGCCATGGGCAGTCGAACACTGAAGCTTTCTTT. As protein: CASSHGQSNTEAFF.

V usage is TRBV15 and J usage is TRBJ2-2; 15 nucleotides match TRBD2. The germline gives CDR1 LNHNV, CDR2 YYDKDF (reference sequence). This CDR3 comprises 17 residues. The V gene end was trimmed by 4 bases and the J gene end by 2 bases; junction bases not matched to a gene: 2. For the CDR3, the DNA is TGTGCCACCAGCACGGGACTAGCGGGAGGCAACACCGGGGAGCTGTTTTTT. Translation: CATSTGLAGGNTGELFF.